The rows below give T cell receptor beta chains drawn from one sample of a study of OX40 agonist ivuxolimab in advanced cancers. Method: immunoSEQ multiplex PCR; TCRdb's copy keeps in-frame clones and lacks some. The sample yields about 33,000 clones, less than 85% seen once. The material was CD4+ or CD8+ T cells sorted from blood, obtained in a trial of the OX40 agonist ivuxolimab. The receptors originated from an adult with an advanced solid tumor such as melanoma, head and neck, liver or kidney cancer. Each CDR3 is given with its conserved first and last residue. The D gene is left open where the match is weak. Clone size, where shown, is once, few, many, or a class for clones that have expanded.

V	size	D	J	CDR3	DNA
TRBV7-2	-	-	TRBJ2-7	CASSLAGGPRNEQYF	TGTGCCAGCAGCTTAGCGGGGGGCCCTAGAAACGAGCAGTACTTC
TRBV19	-	TRBD2	TRBJ2-1	CASSIARREGLSSYNEQFF	TGTGCCAGTAGTATAGCGAGGCGGGAGGGCCTGAGCTCCTACAATGAGCAGTTCTTC
TRBV19	once	-	TRBJ2-1	CASSRQTLSYNEQFF	TGTGCCAGTAGTCGACAGACCCTCTCCTACAATGAGCAGTTCTTC
TRBV30	-	TRBD2	TRBJ2-1	CAWSAGLAEYNEQFF	TGTGCCTGGAGTGCGGGACTAGCGGAGTACAATGAGCAGTTCTTC
TRBV4-1	-	-	TRBJ2-3	CASSQVSGSSTDTQYF	TGCGCCAGCAGCCAAGTGTCCGGTTCTAGCACAGATACGCAGTATTTT
TRBV11-3	-	-	TRBJ2-7	CASSPASGYEQYF	TGTGCCAGCAGCCCGGCCTCGGGCTACGAGCAGTACTTC
TRBV2	-	-	TRBJ2-3	CASTDDTQYF	TGTGCCAGCACTGACGATACGCAGTATTTT
TRBV27	-	TRBD1	TRBJ1-1	CASSLGTGGNEAFF	TGTGCCAGCAGTCTAGGGACAGGGGGCAATGAAGCTTTCTTT
TRBV10-2	-	TRBD1	TRBJ2-5	CASGATGTGFETQYF	TGCGCCAGCGGAGCTACCGGGACAGGGTTTGAGACCCAGTACTTC
TRBV30	-	-	TRBJ1-1	CAWTQTRGVSSEAFF	TGTGCCTGGACTCAAACGCGGGGGGTATCTTCTGAAGCTTTCTTT
TRBV2	-	TRBD1	TRBJ1-5	CASSGQGSNQPQHF	TGTGCCAGCAGTGGACAGGGTAGCAATCAGCCCCAGCATTTT
TRBV7-9	-	-	TRBJ1-4	CASSSKGLENEKLFF	TGTGCCAGCAGCTCGAAGGGACTGGAGAATGAAAAACTGTTTTTT
TRBV7-3	few	-	TRBJ2-2	CASRRGASGNTGELFF	TGTGCCAGCAGGAGAGGGGCGAGCGGGAACACCGGGGAGCTGTTTTTT
TRBV27	-	-	TRBJ1-2	CASSSHSAGGYTF	TGTGCCAGCAGTTCGCACAGTGCGGGAGGCTACACCTTC
TRBV5-4	-	-	TRBJ2-1	CASSLGPGFNEQFF	TGTGCCAGCAGCTTGGGCCCCGGCTTCAATGAGCAGTTCTTC
TRBV5-1	-	TRBD1	TRBJ1-1	CASSLDTGGSAFF	TGCGCCAGCAGCTTGGATACAGGGGGCTCAGCTTTCTTT
TRBV27	many	-	TRBJ2-5	CASSPYPWAGRVQETQYF	TGTGCCAGCAGTCCATACCCTTGGGCAGGGCGAGTTCAAGAGACCCAGTACTTC
TRBV6-5	-	TRBD2	TRBJ2-1	CASSSSGGSSNEQFF	TGTGCCAGCAGTTCCTCGGGGGGGTCTTCAAATGAGCAGTTCTTC
TRBV28	-	-	TRBJ2-3	CASSFPRRSSTDTQYF	TGTGCCAGCAGTTTTCCAAGGCGGTCTAGCACAGATACGCAGTATTTT
TRBV5-4	-	-	TRBJ1-6	CASSLESDPTSPLHF	TGTGCCAGCAGCTTGGAGAGCGATCCGACTTCACCCCTCCACTTT
TRBV4-1	-	-	TRBJ2-2	CASSPLNTGELFF	TGCGCCAGCAGCCCCCTAAACACCGGGGAGCTGTTTTTT
TRBV2	-	-	TRBJ2-3	CASSEKGLGAGDTQYF	TGTGCCAGCAGTGAAAAGGGTTTAGGGGCAGGAGATACGCAGTATTTT
TRBV19	-	-	TRBJ1-3	CASGASGNTIYF	TGTGCCAGCGGGGCCTCTGGAAACACCATATATTTT
TRBV5-1	-	-	TRBJ2-5	CASSLEGGAQETQYF	TGCGCCAGCAGCTTGGAGGGCGGGGCCCAAGAGACCCAGTACTTC
TRBV10-3	-	-	TRBJ2-7	CAIRSPPTEGRNEQYF	TGTGCCATCAGGAGCCCCCCGACGGAAGGGAGGAACGAGCAGTACTTC
TRBV10-3	-	TRBD1	TRBJ1-2	CAISEGGRGYGYTF	TGTGCCATCAGTGAAGGGGGCAGAGGCTATGGCTACACCTTC
TRBV27	-	-	TRBJ2-7	CASSPDFGREAYEQYF	TGTGCCAGCAGTCCCGATTTCGGAAGAGAGGCCTACGAGCAGTACTTC
TRBV11-1	-	-	TRBJ2-4	CASSPGLSNLAKNIQYF	TGTGCCAGCAGCCCGGGACTTTCTAATTTAGCCAAAAACATTCAGTACTTC
TRBV13	few	TRBD1	TRBJ2-4	CASSIRQGYAKNIQYF	TGTGCCAGCAGCATTAGACAGGGGTATGCCAAAAACATTCAGTACTTC
TRBV5-6	-	-	TRBJ2-7	CASSRSARSYEQYF	TGTGCCAGCAGCCGGTCTGCTCGGAGTTACGAGCAGTACTTC
TRBV4-3	-	TRBD2	TRBJ2-1	CASSQDIEGGGAYNEQFF	TGCGCCAGCAGCCAAGATATCGAGGGCGGGGGGGCCTACAATGAGCAGTTCTTC
TRBV7-2	-	-	TRBJ2-3	CASRYGGWSTDTQYF	TGTGCCAGCAGATACGGGGGCTGGTCGACAGATACGCAGTATTTT
TRBV6-1	medium-sized	-	TRBJ1-3	CASSEAEDTGNTIYF	TGTGCCAGCAGTGAAGCGGAGGATACTGGAAACACCATATATTTT
TRBV7-9	-	TRBD2	TRBJ2-1	CASSPPSGGARNEQFF	TGTGCCAGCAGCCCGCCTAGCGGGGGGGCCAGGAATGAGCAGTTCTTC
TRBV27	-	-	TRBJ2-5	CASSLFPGLPRETQYF	TGTGCCAGCAGTTTGTTCCCGGGACTTCCCCGGGAGACCCAGTACTTC
TRBV28	-	-	TRBJ2-6	CASGDRSGANVLTF	TGTGCCAGCGGTGACAGGTCTGGGGCCAACGTCCTGACTTTC
TRBV10-2	once	TRBD2	TRBJ2-2	CASSHSGRAPGELFF	TGCGCCAGCAGCCATAGCGGGAGGGCCCCCGGGGAGCTGTTTTTT
TRBV11-2	-	TRBD2	TRBJ2-1	CASSEALGLANEQFF	TGTGCCAGCAGCGAGGCCCTGGGACTAGCAAATGAGCAGTTCTTC
TRBV25-1	-	-	TRBJ2-3	CASSEWSETDTQYF	TGTGCCAGCAGTGAATGGTCAGAAACAGATACGCAGTATTTT
TRBV21-1	-	-	TRBJ2-7	CASSPQGQGGSYEQYF	TGTGCCAGCAGCCCCCAAGGACAGGGGGGCTCCTACGAGCAGTACTTC
TRBV7-2	-	TRBD1	TRBJ2-7	CASSSTGSGFLLPQREQYF	TGTGCCAGCAGCTCGACAGGGTCGGGGTTCCTCCTACCTCAAAGGGAGCAGTACTTC
TRBV12-5	once	TRBD1	TRBJ1-1	CASALGGPNTEAFF	TGTGCTAGTGCTTTAGGGGGCCCGAACACTGAAGCTTTCTTT
TRBV2	-	TRBD2	TRBJ2-7	CASTDAREIYEQYF	TGTGCCAGCACAGACGCGCGGGAGATCTACGAGCAGTACTTC
TRBV7-9	few	TRBD1	TRBJ1-3	CASSSGQEDTIYF	TGTGCCAGCAGCTCGGGACAGGAAGACACCATATATTTT
TRBV4-2	-	TRBD1	TRBJ1-2	CASSRDRGDYGYTF	TGTGCCAGCAGCCGCGACAGGGGGGATTATGGCTACACCTTC
TRBV28	-	-	TRBJ2-2	CASRPSPRGVTGELFF	TGTGCCAGCAGACCAAGCCCCCGCGGGGTCACCGGGGAGCTGTTTTTT
TRBV7-3	-	TRBD2	TRBJ2-3	CASSLTLAGGPGDTQYF	TGTGCCAGCAGCTTAACGTTGGCGGGAGGGCCGGGAGATACGCAGTATTTT
TRBV18	-	TRBD1	TRBJ1-2	CASSPGQGFYGYTF	TGTGCCAGCTCACCCGGACAGGGGTTCTATGGCTACACCTTC
TRBV6-5	-	TRBD1	TRBJ2-7	CASSSRDRTYEQYF	TGTGCCAGCAGTTCCCGGGACAGAACCTACGAGCAGTACTTC
TRBV27	-	TRBD2	TRBJ2-5	CASSLSGGVEYF	TGTGCCAGCAGTCTAAGCGGGGGGGTTGAGTACTTC
TRBV5-4	-	-	TRBJ2-1	CASRSGTLNEQFF	TGTGCCAGCAGATCCGGGACACTCAATGAGCAGTTCTTC
TRBV7-9	few	TRBD1	TRBJ1-6	CASSSPWTGLFSPLHF	TGTGCCAGCAGCTCGCCCTGGACAGGGTTGTTTTCACCCCTCCACTTT
TRBV14	-	-	TRBJ2-7	CASSPRQTYEQYF	TGTGCCAGCAGCCCCCGACAGACCTACGAGCAGTACTTC
TRBV7-9	-	TRBD1	TRBJ2-5	CASSLTGLETQYF	TGTGCCAGCAGCCTGACAGGGCTTGAGACCCAGTACTTC
TRBV9	-	-	TRBJ2-2	CASSPGGQGFSGELFF	TGTGCCAGCAGCCCCGGGGGGCAGGGGTTCAGCGGGGAGCTGTTTTTT
TRBV21-1	few	-	TRBJ2-3	CASSKVSRRRADTQYF	TGTGCCAGCAGCAAAGTAAGCAGAAGAAGGGCAGATACGCAGTATTTT
TRBV6-1	-	-	TRBJ1-4	CASTRWATNEKLFF	TGTGCCAGCACTCGTTGGGCAACTAATGAAAAACTGTTTTTT